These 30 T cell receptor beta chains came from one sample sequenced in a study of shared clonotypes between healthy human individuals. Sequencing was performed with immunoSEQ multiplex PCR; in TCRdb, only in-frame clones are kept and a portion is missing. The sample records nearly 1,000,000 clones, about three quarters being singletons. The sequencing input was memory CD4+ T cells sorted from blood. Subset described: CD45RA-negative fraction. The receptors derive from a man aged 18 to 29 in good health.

The CDR3 DNA reads as TGTGCCAGCAGATCCGGGACGGATAGCAATCAGCCCCAGCATTTT. Protein product: CASRSGTDSNQPQHF. The V gene is TRBV6-5, the J gene TRBJ1-5; weak D call: TRBD1 (5 bases). V lost 6 bases, J lost 0 bases, and 12 bases lay in between. Germline V gene lookup returns CDR1 MNHEY and CDR2 SVGAGI. The CDR3 runs 15 residues.

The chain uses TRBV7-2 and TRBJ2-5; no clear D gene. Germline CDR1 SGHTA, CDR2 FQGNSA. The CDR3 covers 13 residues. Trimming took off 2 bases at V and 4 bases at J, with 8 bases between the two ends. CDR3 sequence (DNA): TGTGCCAGCAGCTTAAGACGGGTAGAGACCCAGTACTTC. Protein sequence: CASSLRRVETQYF.

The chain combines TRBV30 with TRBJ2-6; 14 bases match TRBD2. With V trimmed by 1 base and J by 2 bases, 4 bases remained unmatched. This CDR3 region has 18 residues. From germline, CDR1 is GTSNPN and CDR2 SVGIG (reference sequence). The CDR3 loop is CAWSAQGLAGAGANVLTF. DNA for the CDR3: TGTGCCTGGAGTGCCCAGGGACTAGCGGGAGCTGGGGCCAACGTCCTGACTTTC. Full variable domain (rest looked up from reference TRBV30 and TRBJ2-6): SQTIHQWPATLVQPVGSPLSLECTVEGTSNPNLYWYRQAAGRGLQLLFYSVGIGQISSEVPQNLSASRPQDRQFILSSKKLLLSDSGFYLCAWSAQGLAGAGANVLTFGAGSRLTVL.

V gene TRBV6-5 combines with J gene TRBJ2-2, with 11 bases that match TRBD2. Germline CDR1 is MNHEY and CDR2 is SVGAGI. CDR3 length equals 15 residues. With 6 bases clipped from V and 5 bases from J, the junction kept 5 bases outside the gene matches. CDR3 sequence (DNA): TGTGCCAGCAGCGGTAGCGGGGGGGAAACCGGGGAGCTGTTTTTT. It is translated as CASSGSGGETGELFF.

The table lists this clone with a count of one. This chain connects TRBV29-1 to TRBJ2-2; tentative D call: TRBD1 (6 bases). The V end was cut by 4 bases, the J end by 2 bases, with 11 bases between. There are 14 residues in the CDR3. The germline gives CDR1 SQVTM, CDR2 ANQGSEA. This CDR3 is CSVGVGTNTGELFF. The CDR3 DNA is TGCAGCGTTGGGGTCGGGACAAACACCGGGGAGCTGTTTTTT.

The CDR3 DNA sequence: TGTGCCAGCCAGGGACCGAAAAGGACAGATACGCAGTATTTT. It encodes CASQGPKRTDTQYF. This chain uses TRBV2 with TRBJ2-3; D may correspond to TRBD1 or TRBD2 (5 bases each). The CDR3 extends over 14 amino acids. Between the trimmed V and J ends, which lost 8 bases and 3 bases, there was a span of 15 bases. The germline V gene encodes CDR1 SNHLY and CDR2 FYNNEI.

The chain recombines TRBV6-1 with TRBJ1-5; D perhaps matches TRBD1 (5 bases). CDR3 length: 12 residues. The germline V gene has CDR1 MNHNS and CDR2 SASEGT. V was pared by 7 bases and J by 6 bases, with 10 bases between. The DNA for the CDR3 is TGTGCCAGCAAGATTGGGGGTCAGCCCCAGCATTTT. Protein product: CASKIGGQPQHF.

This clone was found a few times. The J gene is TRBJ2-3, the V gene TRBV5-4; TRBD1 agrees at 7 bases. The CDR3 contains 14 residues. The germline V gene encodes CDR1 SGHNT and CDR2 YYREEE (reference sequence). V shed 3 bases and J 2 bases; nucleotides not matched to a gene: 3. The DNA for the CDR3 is TGTGCCAGCAGCTGGACAGGAACCACAGATACGCAGTATTTT. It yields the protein CASSWTGTTDTQYF.

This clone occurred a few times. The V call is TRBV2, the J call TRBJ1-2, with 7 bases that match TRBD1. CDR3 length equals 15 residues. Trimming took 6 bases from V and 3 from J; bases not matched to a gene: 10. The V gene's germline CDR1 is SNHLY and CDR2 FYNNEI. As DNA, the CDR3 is TGTGCCAGCAGAGAGGGGGCAGGGGAATACTATGGCTACACCTTC. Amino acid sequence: CASREGAGEYYGYTF.

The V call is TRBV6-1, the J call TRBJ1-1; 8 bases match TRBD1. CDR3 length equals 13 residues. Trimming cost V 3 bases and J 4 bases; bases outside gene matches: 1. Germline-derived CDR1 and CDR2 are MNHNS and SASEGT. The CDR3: CASSDGQGTEAFF. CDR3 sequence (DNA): TGTGCCAGCAGTGATGGACAGGGCACTGAAGCTTTCTTT.

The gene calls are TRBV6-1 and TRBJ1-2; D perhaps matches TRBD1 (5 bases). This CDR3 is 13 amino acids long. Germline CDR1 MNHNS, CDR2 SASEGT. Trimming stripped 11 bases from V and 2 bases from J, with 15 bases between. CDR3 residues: CALLEGMNYGYTF. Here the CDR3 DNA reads TGTGCCCTACTGGAGGGGATGAACTATGGCTACACCTTC.

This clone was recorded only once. CDR3: CASSSEMGLELNEQFF. CDR3 sequence (DNA): TGTGCCAGCAGCTCAGAAATGGGACTAGAACTCAATGAGCAGTTCTTC. The J gene is TRBJ2-1, the V gene TRBV7-2; TRBD2 matches 8 bases. The germline CDR1 and CDR2 sequences are SGHTA and FQGNSA. V lost 4 bases and J lost 6; bases outside the gene matches: 11. The CDR3 has 16 residues.

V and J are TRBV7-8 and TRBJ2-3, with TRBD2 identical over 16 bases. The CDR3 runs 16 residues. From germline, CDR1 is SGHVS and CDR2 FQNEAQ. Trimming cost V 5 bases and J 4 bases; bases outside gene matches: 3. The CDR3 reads CASSLGTSGGADTQYF. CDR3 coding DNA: TGTGCCAGCAGCCTCGGGACTAGCGGGGGGGCAGATACGCAGTATTTT.

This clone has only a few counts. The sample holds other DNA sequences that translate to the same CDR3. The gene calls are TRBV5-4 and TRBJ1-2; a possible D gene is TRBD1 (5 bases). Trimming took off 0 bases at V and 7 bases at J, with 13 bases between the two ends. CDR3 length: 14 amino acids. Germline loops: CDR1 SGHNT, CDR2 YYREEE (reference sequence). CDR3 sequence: CASSLVLGTGGYTF. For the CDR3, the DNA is TGTGCCAGCAGCTTGGTCTTGGGGACGGGTGGCTACACCTTC.

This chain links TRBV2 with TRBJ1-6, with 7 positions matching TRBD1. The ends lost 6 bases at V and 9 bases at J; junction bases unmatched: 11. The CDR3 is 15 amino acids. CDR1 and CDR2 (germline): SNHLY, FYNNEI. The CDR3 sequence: CASSGGDSEGSPLHF. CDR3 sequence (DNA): TGTGCCAGCAGCGGGGGGGACAGCGAGGGTTCACCCCTCCACTTT.

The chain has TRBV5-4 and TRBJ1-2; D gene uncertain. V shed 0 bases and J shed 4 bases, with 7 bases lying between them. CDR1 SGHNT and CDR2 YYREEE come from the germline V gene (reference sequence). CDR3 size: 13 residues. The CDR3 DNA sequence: TGTGCCAGCAGCTTGGGACCGGCCTATGGCTACACCTTC. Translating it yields CASSLGPAYGYTF.

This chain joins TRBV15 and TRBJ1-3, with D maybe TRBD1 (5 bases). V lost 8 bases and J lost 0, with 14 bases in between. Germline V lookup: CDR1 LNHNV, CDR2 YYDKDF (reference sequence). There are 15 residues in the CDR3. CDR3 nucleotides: TGTGCCACCTGGAGTGCAGGGAGCTCTGGAAACACCATATATTTT. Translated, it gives CATWSAGSSGNTIYF.

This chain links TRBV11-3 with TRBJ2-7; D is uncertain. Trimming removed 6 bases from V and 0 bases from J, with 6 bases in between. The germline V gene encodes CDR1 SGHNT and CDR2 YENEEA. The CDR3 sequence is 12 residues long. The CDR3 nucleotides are TGTGCCAGCAGATCCACCTCCTACGAGCAGTACTTC. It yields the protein CASRSTSYEQYF.

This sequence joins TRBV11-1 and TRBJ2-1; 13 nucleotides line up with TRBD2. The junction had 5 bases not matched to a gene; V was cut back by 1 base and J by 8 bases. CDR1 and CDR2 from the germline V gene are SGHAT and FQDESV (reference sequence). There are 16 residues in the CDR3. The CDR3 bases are TGTGCCAGCAGCTTAGGATGGACTAGCGGGGGCCATGAGCAGTTCTTC. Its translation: CASSLGWTSGGHEQFF.

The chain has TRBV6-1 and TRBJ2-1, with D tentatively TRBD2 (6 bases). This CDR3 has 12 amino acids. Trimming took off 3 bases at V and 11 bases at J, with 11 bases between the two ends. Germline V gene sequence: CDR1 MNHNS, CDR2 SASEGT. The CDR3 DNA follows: TGTGCCAGCAGTGAGGTCGCGGGGCAGCAGTTCTTC. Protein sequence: CASSEVAGQQFF.

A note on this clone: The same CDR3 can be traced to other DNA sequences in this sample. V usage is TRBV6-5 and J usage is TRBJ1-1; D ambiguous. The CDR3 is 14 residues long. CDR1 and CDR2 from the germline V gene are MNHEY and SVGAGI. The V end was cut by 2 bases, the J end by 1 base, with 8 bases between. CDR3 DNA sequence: TGTGCCAGCAGTTACCGGACGGAGAACACTGAAGCTTTCTTT. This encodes CASSYRTENTEAFF.

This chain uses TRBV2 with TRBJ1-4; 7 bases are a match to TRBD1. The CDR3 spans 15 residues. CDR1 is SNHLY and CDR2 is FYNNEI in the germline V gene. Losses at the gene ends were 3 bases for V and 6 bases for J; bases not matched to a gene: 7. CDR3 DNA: TGTGCCAGCAGTGAGGCGACAGGGCGGGATGAAAAACTGTTTTTT. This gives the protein CASSEATGRDEKLFF.

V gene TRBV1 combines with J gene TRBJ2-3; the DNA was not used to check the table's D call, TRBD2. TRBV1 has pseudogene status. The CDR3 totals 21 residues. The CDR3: CTSSQEGIAGRGRPSTDTQYF. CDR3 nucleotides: TGCACCAGCAGCCAAGAGGGAATAGCGGGGAGGGGGCGACCTAGCACAGATACGCAGTATTTT.

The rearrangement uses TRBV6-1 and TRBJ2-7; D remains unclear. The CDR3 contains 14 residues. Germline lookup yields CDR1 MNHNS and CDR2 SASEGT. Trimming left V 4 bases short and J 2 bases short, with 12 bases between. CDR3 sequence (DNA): TGTGCCAGCAGTGGACACCCGATAACCTACGAGCAGTACTTC. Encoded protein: CASSGHPITYEQYF.

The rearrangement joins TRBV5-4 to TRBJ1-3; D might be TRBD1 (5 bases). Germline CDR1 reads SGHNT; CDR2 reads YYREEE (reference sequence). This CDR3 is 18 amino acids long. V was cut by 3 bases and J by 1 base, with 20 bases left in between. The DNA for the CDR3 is TGTGCCAGCAGCTCCCACGGGGCAGGGCCGGGGTCTGGAAACACCATATATTTT. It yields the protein CASSSHGAGPGSGNTIYF.

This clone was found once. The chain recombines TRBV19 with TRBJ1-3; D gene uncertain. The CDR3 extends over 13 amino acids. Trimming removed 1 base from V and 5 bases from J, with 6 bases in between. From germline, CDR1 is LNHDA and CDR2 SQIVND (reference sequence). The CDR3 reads CASSIGERNTIYF. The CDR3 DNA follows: TGTGCCAGTAGTATAGGGGAGAGAAACACCATATATTTT. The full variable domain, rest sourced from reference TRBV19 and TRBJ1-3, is DGGITQSPKYLFRKEGQNVTLSCEQNLNHDAMYWYRQDPGQGLRLIYYSQIVNDFQKGDIAEGYSVSREKKESFPLTVTSAQKNPTAFYLCASSIGERNTIYFGEGSWLTVV.

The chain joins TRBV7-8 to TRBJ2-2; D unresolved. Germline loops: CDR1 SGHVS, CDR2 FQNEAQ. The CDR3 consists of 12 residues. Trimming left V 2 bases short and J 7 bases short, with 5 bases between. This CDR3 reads CASSLNYGELFF. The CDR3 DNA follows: TGTGCCAGCAGCTTAAATTACGGGGAGCTGTTTTTT.

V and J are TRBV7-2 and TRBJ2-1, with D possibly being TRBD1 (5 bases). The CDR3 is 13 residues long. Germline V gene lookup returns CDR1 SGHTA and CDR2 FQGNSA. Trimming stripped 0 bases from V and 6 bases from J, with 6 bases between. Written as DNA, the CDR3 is TGTGCCAGCAGCTTAGCTGGGGCCAATGAGCAGTTCTTC. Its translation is CASSLAGANEQFF.

CDR3 amino acids: CASSLSLSGANTGELFF. The CDR3 coding sequence is TGCGCCAGCAGCTTGTCTCTTAGCGGGGCGAACACCGGGGAGCTGTTTTTT. This chain uses TRBV5-1 with TRBJ2-2; 8 bases fit TRBD2. The CDR3 length is 17 residues. Germline V gene lookup returns CDR1 SGHRS and CDR2 YFSETQ. V dropped 1 base and J dropped 0; count of bases not matched to a gene: 5.

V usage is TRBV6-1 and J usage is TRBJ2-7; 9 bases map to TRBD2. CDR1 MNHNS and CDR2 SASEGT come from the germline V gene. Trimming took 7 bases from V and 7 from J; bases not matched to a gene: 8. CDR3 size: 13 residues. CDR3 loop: CASTAGGPREQYF. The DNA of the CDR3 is TGTGCCAGCACGGCGGGAGGGCCGAGGGAGCAGTACTTC.